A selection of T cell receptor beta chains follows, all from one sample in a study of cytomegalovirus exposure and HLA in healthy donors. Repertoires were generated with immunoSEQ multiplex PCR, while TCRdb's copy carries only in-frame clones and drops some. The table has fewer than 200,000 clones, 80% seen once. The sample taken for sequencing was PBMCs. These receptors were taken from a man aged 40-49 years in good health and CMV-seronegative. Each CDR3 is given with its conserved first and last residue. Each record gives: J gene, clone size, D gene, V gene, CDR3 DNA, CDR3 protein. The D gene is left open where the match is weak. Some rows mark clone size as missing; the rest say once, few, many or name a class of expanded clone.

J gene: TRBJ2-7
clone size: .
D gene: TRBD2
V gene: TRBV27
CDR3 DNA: TGTGCCAGCAGTTACACACTAGCGGGAGGGCCGAAGCAGTACTTC
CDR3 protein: CASSYTLAGGPKQYF

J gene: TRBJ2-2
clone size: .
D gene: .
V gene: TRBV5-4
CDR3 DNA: TGTGCCAGCAGCCTGGAGGGACACCTGAACACCGGGGAGCTGTTTTTT
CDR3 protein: CASSLEGHLNTGELFF

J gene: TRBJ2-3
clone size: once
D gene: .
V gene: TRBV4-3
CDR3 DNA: TGCGCCAGCAGCCTTTTAGCCGCTAGCGCAGATACGCAGTATTTT
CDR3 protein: CASSLLAASADTQYF

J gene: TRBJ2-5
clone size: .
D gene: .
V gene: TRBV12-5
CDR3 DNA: TGTGCTAGTGGCTTATCTCCTTCCGGGGAGACCCAGTACTTC
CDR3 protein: CASGLSPSGETQYF

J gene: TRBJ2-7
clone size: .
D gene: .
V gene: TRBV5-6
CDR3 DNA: TGTGCCAGCAGCTTGCCCTCGAACTCCGAGCAGTACTTC
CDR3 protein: CASSLPSNSEQYF

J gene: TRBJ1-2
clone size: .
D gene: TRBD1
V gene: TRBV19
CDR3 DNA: TGTGCCAGTAGTGCGACCCGGGACAGCTTTAACTATGGCTACACCTTC
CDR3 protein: CASSATRDSFNYGYTF

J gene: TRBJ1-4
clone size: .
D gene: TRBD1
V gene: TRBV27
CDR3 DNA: TGTGCCAGCAGTTTCAATACAGGGGCGAATGAAAAACTGTTTTTT
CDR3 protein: CASSFNTGANEKLFF

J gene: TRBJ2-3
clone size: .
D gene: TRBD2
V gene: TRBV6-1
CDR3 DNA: TGTGCCAGCAGTGGCGGACTAGCGGGGGGCACAGGTACGCAGTATTTT
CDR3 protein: CASSGGLAGGTGTQYF

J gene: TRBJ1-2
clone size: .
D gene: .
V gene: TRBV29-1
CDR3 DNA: TGCAGCGTTGAACGCGGTAACTATGGCTACACCTTC
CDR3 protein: CSVERGNYGYTF

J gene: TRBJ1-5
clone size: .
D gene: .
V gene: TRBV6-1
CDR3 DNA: TGTGCCAGCAACTATAGGGGGCAGCCCCAGCATTTT
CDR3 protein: CASNYRGQPQHF

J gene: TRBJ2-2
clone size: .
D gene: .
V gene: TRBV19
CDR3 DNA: TGTGCCAGTAGTATATTTTCAGGGGAGTACGGGGAGCTGTTTTTT
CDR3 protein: CASSIFSGEYGELFF

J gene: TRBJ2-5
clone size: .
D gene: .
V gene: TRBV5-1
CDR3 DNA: TGCGCCAGCAGCTTGGGGGGGACTGTGGCCCAGTACTTC
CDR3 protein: CASSLGGTVAQYF

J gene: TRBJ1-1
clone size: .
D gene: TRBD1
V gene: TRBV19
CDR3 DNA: TGTGCCAGCTCGACTCGGGACAGGGGCGAAGCTTTCTTT
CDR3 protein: CASSTRDRGEAFF

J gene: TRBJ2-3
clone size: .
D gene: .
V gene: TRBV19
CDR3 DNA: TGTGCCAGTAGTATATTACTGTTTAGCACAGATACGCAGTATTTT
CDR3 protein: CASSILLFSTDTQYF

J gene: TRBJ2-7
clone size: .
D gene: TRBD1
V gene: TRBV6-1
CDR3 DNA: TGTGCCAGCAGTGCCGGACAGGCCAACTCCTACGAGCAGTACTTC
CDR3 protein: CASSAGQANSYEQYF

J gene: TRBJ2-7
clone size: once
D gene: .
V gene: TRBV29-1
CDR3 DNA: TGCAGCGCCCACGGAAGGACTCTCCCCTACGAGCAGTACTTC
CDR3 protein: CSAHGRTLPYEQYF

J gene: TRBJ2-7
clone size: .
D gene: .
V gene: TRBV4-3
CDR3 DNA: TGCGCCACCCGTCGGGCCTACGAGCAGTACTTC
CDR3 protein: CATRRAYEQYF

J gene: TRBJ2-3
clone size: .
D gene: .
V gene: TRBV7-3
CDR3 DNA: TGTGCCAGCAGCTTACCTAGCGGTCAGGGGGATACGCAGTATTTT
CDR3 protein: CASSLPSGQGDTQYF

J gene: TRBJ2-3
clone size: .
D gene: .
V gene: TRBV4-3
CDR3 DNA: TGCGCCAGCAGCCAAGCGGGGTACACAGATACGCAGTATTTT
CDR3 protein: CASSQAGYTDTQYF

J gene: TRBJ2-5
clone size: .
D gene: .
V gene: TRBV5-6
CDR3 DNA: TGTGCCAGCAGCCCGGCGGGGAGGTCGCGCCGGGAGACCCAGTACTTC
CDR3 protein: CASSPAGRSRRETQYF

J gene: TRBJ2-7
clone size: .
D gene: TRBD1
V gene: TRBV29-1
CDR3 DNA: TGCAGCGTTGTTCCGGGACAGGGGTCCTACGAGCAGTACTTC
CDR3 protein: CSVVPGQGSYEQYF

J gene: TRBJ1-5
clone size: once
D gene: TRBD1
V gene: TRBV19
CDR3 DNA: TGTGCCAGTAGTATGCACAGGGGGGGCCAGCCCCAGCATTTT
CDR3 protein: CASSMHRGGQPQHF

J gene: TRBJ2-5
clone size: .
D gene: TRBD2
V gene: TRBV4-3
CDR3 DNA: TGCGCCAGCAGCCCGAGAGCGGTGGGACTAGCGGGAGGAGAGACCCAGTACTTC
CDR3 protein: CASSPRAVGLAGGETQYF

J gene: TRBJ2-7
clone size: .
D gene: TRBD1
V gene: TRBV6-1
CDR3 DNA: TGTGCCAGCAGTGAAGGGACAGGGGTAATCTACGAGCAGTACTTC
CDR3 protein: CASSEGTGVIYEQYF